This TCR beta chain originates from a study of Graves' ophthalmopathy and Graves' hyperthyroidism. Hyperthyroidism patients had new diagnoses, durations under 2 months, and ages of 18 to 65. The diagnosis was founded upon clinical symptoms, serum thyroxine, TRAb, thyroid ultrasound and orbital computed tomography. From RNA, the CDR3 regions of TCR beta chains were amplified and sequenced. The authors performed first-round RT-PCR with HTBI primers and then a second-round multiplex PCR. Using its own MiXCR run on the multiplex PCR reads, TCRdb lists one record per CDR3 protein. The sample lists over a million distinct CDR3 sequences, 36% occurring once. This clonotype was found many times. Its antigen is undetermined. Broader study findings: The model achieved under 71% sensitivity and approximately 74% specificity for ophthalmopathy progression. Among expanded thyroid clonotypes above 0.001 frequency, most also occurred in blood.

CDR1 is LNHDA and CDR2 is SQIVND in the germline V gene (reference sequence). The CDR3 loop spans 14 amino acids. V was shortened by 4 bases and J by 8 bases, with 15 bases between the two germline ends. Sequenced material: peripheral blood or thyroid tissue (not recorded which). The origin of this receptor is an adult man with Graves' hyperthyroidism. The chain combines TRBV19 with TRBJ1-5, with D maybe TRBD1 (5 bases). The CDR3 spells CASSNGDPPEPQHF. The CDR3 bases are TGTGCCAGTAGTAATGGGGACCCACCGGAGCCCCAGCATTTT.